Following are 26 T cell receptor beta chains from one sample sequenced in a study of blood T cell repertoires in COVID-19. Assay used: immunoSEQ multiplex PCR; TCRdb lists only in-frame clones, some missing. The sample holds about 62,000 clones; about nine tenths are singletons and the top ten take 1% to 1.5%. The sequenced material came from peripheral blood. The receptors here all came from an elderly woman with acute or convalescent COVID-19.

The chain joins TRBV3-1 (or the pseudogene TRBV3-2) to TRBJ2-6, with D hard to call. This CDR3 has 14 amino acids. The V end was cut by 2 bases, the J end by 3 bases, with 5 bases between. Germline V CDR1 and CDR2: LGHDT, YNNKEL (reference sequence). The CDR3 sequence: CASSQYFGANVLTF. DNA for the CDR3: TGTGCCAGCAGCCAATATTTTGGGGCCAACGTCCTGACTTTC.

This rearrangement joins TRBV7-2 to TRBJ2-5; tentative D call: TRBD2 (7 bases). Per germline, CDR1 SGHTA and CDR2 FQGNSA. With 5 bases removed from V and 5 bases from J, the gap between germline ends came to 15 bases. The CDR3 loop spans 14 amino acids. The CDR3 reads CASSLGGGLETQYF. CDR3 DNA: TGTGCCAGCAGCCTAGGGGGGGGGTTGGAGACCCAGTACTTC.

This clone was recorded only once. The chain couples TRBV7-6 to TRBJ1-5; D is uncertain. The V gene's germline CDR1 is SGHVS and CDR2 FNYEAQ. The CDR3 contains 13 residues. V gave up 5 bases and J gave up 5 bases, with 10 bases separating them. CDR3 bases: TGTGCCAGCAGCCCAGGTTGGGATCAGCCCCAGCATTTT. This gives the protein CASSPGWDQPQHF. Supplemented by reference TRBV7-6 and TRBJ1-5, the full variable domain reads GAGVSQSPRYKVTKRGQDVALRCDPISGHVSLYWYRQALGQGPEFLTYFNYEAQQDKSGLPNDRFSAERPEGSISTLTIQRTEQRDSAMYRCASSPGWDQPQHFGDGTRLSIL.

The chain employs TRBV5-1 and TRBJ2-7, with 7 bases lining up with TRBD2. The CDR3 sequence is 14 residues long. The V segment lost 6 bases and the J segment 6 bases; nucleotides outside the gene matches: 12. Germline V lookup: CDR1 SGHRS, CDR2 YFSETQ. The CDR3 region is CASNSRGDFREQYF. DNA of the CDR3: TGCGCCAGCAACTCTCGGGGGGACTTTCGCGAGCAGTACTTC.

This clone came up a few times. V usage is TRBV30 and J usage is TRBJ1-5; weak D call: TRBD1 (5 bases). Trimming shortened V by 1 base and J by 1 base, and 14 bases separated the two germline ends. The CDR3 runs 16 residues. Germline-derived CDR1 and CDR2 are GTSNPN and SVGIG (reference sequence). CDR3 in amino acids: CAWSDWADRSNQPQHF. The CDR3 region has the DNA TGTGCCTGGAGTGATTGGGCCGACAGAAGCAATCAGCCCCAGCATTTT.

V and J are TRBV12-3 or TRBV12-4 and TRBJ2-1; tentatively, D is TRBD1 (5 bases). The CDR3 runs 12 residues. V shed 6 bases and J shed 8 bases, with 11 bases lying between them. As DNA, the CDR3 is TGTGCCAGCAGGCCAGGGCTCGATGAGCAGTTCTTC. This codes for CASRPGLDEQFF.

The genes are TRBV30 and TRBJ2-7, with D unresolved. Trimming removed 2 bases at V and 5 bases at J, with 10 bases between. Per the germline V gene, CDR1 is GTSNPN and CDR2 is SVGIG (reference sequence). The CDR3 is 12 amino acids. CDR3 sequence (DNA): TGTGCCTGGAGTAAACTGAGTAACGAGCAGTACTTC. Protein product: CAWSKLSNEQYF.

The chain uses TRBV20-1 and TRBJ2-3; 11 nucleotides align to TRBD2. CDR3 size: 16 residues. Germline V CDR1 and CDR2: DFQATT, SNEGSKA (reference sequence). Trimming removed 3 bases from V and 0 bases from J; junction bases left unmatched: 5. CDR3 in DNA: TGCAGTGCTAGTCCGCCTAGCGGGGGGAGCACAGATACGCAGTATTTT. Protein product: CSASPPSGGSTDTQYF.

This chain joins TRBV28 and TRBJ1-2; 8 bases line up with TRBD1. CDR1 is MDHEN and CDR2 is SYDVKM in the germline V gene. The CDR3 is made up of 16 amino acids. V shed 6 bases, J shed 6 bases, and the junction held 15 bases outside the gene matches. In DNA, the CDR3 is TGTGCCAGCAGCCTTGTCCAGGGGGCGAAAGGGGATGGCTACACCTTC. Protein: CASSLVQGAKGDGYTF.

The chain employs TRBV3-1 (or the pseudogene TRBV3-2) and TRBJ2-5; D may be TRBD2 (6 bases). Between the trimmed V and J ends, which lost 0 bases and 5 bases, there was a span of 7 bases. This CDR3 region has 13 residues. Germline CDR1 and CDR2: LGHDT and YNNKEL (reference sequence). DNA for the CDR3: TGTGCCAGCAGCCAAGATGGGGGGGAGACCCAGTACTTC. It translates to CASSQDGGETQYF.

The chain combines TRBV7-2 with TRBJ2-7; 7 bases are a match to TRBD2. From germline, CDR1 is SGHTA and CDR2 FQGNSA. The CDR3 runs to 15 residues. V was clipped by 5 bases and J by 4 bases; unmatched bases: 11. CDR3 loop: CASSRLGGESYEQYF. CDR3 DNA: TGTGCCAGCAGCCGTCTGGGGGGGGAATCGTACGAGCAGTACTTC.

The V call is TRBV5-1, the J call TRBJ1-5, with D possibly matching TRBD1 (5 bases). V lost 9 bases and J lost 4, with 20 bases in between. This CDR3 region has 15 residues. Germline CDR1 reads SGHRS; CDR2 reads YFSETQ. The chain's CDR3 is CAIPRHTDTNQPQHF. CDR3 nucleotides: TGCGCCATCCCTCGGCATACGGACACTAATCAGCCCCAGCATTTT.

The J gene is TRBJ1-1, the V gene TRBV30, with D possibly TRBD1 on 5 matching bases. Looked up from germline, CDR1 is GTSNPN and CDR2 is SVGIG (reference sequence). Trimming shortened V by 0 bases and J by 5 bases, and 10 bases separated the two germline ends. This CDR3 is 13 amino acids long. The CDR3 is CAWSVGGRTEAFF. As DNA, the CDR3 is TGTGCCTGGAGTGTGGGGGGGAGGACTGAAGCTTTCTTT.

The chain has TRBV5-1 and TRBJ1-1; D uncertain. Germline loops: CDR1 SGHRS, CDR2 YFSETQ. Trimming removed 4 bases at V and 1 base at J, with 14 bases between. The CDR3 is made up of 15 amino acids. The chain's CDR3 is CASSPAAEANTEAFF. The DNA for the CDR3 is TGCGCCAGCAGCCCGGCGGCAGAGGCGAACACTGAAGCTTTCTTT.

The V call is TRBV7-2, the J call TRBJ1-1, with D tentatively TRBD1 (5 bases). CDR3 length: 12 residues. Trimming stripped 4 bases from V and 5 bases from J, with 8 bases between. Germline V gene lookup returns CDR1 SGHTA and CDR2 FQGNSA. In DNA form, the CDR3 reads TGTGCCAGCAGCTCGCAGGGAACTGAAGCTTTCTTT. Translation: CASSSQGTEAFF.

This sequence joins TRBV5-1 and TRBJ2-5; tentatively, D is TRBD1 (6 bases). There are 13 residues in the CDR3. Trimming shortened V by 1 base and J by 5 bases, and 9 bases separated the two germline ends. From germline, CDR1 is SGHRS and CDR2 YFSETQ. Here the CDR3 DNA reads TGCGCCAGCAGCTTGCAAAGGGGGGAGACCCAGTACTTC. Translation gives CASSLQRGETQYF.

The rearrangement uses TRBV19 and TRBJ2-7; TRBD2 might be the D (5 bases). Deletions cut 4 bases from V and 5 bases from J, with 18 bases between. The CDR3 runs to 15 residues. Germline V gene sequence: CDR1 LNHDA, CDR2 SQIVND (reference sequence). The CDR3 is CASSTSRRAGHEQYF. The CDR3 DNA is TGTGCCAGTAGTACCTCTCGGCGGGCAGGCCACGAGCAGTACTTC.

This chain uses TRBV28 with TRBJ1-1, with D hard to call. The CDR3 runs 12 residues. The V gene lost 11 bases and the J gene lost 4 bases, with 14 bases spanning the gap. The germline V gene has CDR1 MDHEN and CDR2 SYDVKM. Here the CDR3 reads CAGRTGSTEAFF. The CDR3 region has the DNA TGTGCCGGACGGACCGGGAGCACTGAAGCTTTCTTT. Looking up the rest from reference TRBV28 and TRBJ1-1 gives the full variable domain: DVKVTQSSRYLVKRTGEKVFLECVQDMDHENMFWYRQDPGLGLRLIYFSYDVKMKEKGDIPEGYSVSREKKERFSLILESASTNQTSMYLCAGRTGSTEAFFGQGTRLTVV.

The chain couples TRBV10-3 to TRBJ2-7; 8 nucleotides line up with TRBD1. The CDR3 is 15 residues long. The ends lost 7 bases at V and 2 bases at J; junction bases unmatched: 10. CDR1 is ENHRY and CDR2 is SYGVKD in the germline V gene. CDR3 sequence reads: CAINTGQVPPYEQYF. The CDR3 region has the DNA TGTGCCATCAATACGGGACAGGTCCCACCCTACGAGCAGTACTTC.

The rearrangement links TRBV4-1 to TRBJ2-4; 9 nucleotides agree with TRBD2. CDR3 length equals 15 residues. The V segment lost 2 bases and the J segment 6 bases; nucleotides outside the gene matches: 5. Germline loops: CDR1 MGHRA, CDR2 YSYEKL. DNA of the CDR3: TGCGCCAGCAGCCAACAAGCGGGAGGCACAAACATTCAGTACTTC. This gives the protein CASSQQAGGTNIQYF.

This chain uses TRBV4-1 with TRBJ1-4, with 7 bases identical to TRBD1. This CDR3 has 18 amino acids. After removal of 0 bases from V and 2 bases from J, the junction contained 9 bases not matched to a gene. Germline V gives CDR1 MGHRA, CDR2 YSYEKL. For the CDR3, the DNA is TGCGCCAGCAGCCAAGAGTTCCAGGGGGTTTCCACTAATGAAAAACTGTTTTTT. Translating gives CASSQEFQGVSTNEKLFF.

The rearrangement joins TRBV7-6 to TRBJ2-7, with no clear D. Per germline, CDR1 SGHVS and CDR2 FNYEAQ. Trimming stripped 2 bases from V and 4 bases from J, with 12 bases between. CDR3 length: 14 residues. CDR3 DNA sequence: TGTGCCAGCAGCTTACAGACTTCCCCTTACGAGCAGTACTTC. Translating gives CASSLQTSPYEQYF.

This sequence joins TRBV10-3 and TRBJ1-1, with D possibly TRBD1 on 5 matching bases. V dropped 8 bases and J dropped 2 bases, with 18 bases sitting between them. Germline CDR1 is ENHRY and CDR2 is SYGVKD. This CDR3 comprises 15 residues. DNA for the CDR3: TGTGCCATCCACCCCGGGGGTTTAGGTAACACTGAAGCTTTCTTT. Amino acid sequence: CAIHPGGLGNTEAFF.

The chain is built from TRBV2 and TRBJ2-7; the match to TRBD1 covers 7 bases. Germline V gene sequence: CDR1 SNHLY, CDR2 FYNNEI. Unmatched junction bases numbered 16, after V lost 7 bases and J lost 7 bases. This CDR3 is 15 amino acids long. The CDR3 here is CASNRQGTLLFEQYF. The DNA of the CDR3 is TGTGCCAGCAACAGACAGGGTACCCTTTTGTTTGAGCAGTACTTC.

V gene TRBV6-5 combines with J gene TRBJ2-7; TRBD1 agrees at 10 bases. Germline CDR1 and CDR2: MNHEY and SVGAGI. The V gene end was trimmed by 2 bases and the J gene end by 2 bases; junction bases not matched to a gene: 3. The CDR3 has 15 residues. This CDR3 is CASSYGGQGTYEQYF. CDR3 nucleotides: TGTGCCAGCAGTTACGGGGGACAGGGGACCTACGAGCAGTACTTC.

This clone was counted a few times. This chain links TRBV30 with TRBJ2-3; maybe TRBD2 (7 bases). The CDR3 sequence is 14 residues long. CDR1 and CDR2 from the germline V gene are GTSNPN and SVGIG (reference sequence). The V and J ends lost 1 base and 5 bases respectively, with 13 bases between them. Written as DNA, the CDR3 is TGTGCCTGGAGTGGGGGGGGGCTGATAGATACGCAGTATTTT. It codes for CAWSGGGLIDTQYF.